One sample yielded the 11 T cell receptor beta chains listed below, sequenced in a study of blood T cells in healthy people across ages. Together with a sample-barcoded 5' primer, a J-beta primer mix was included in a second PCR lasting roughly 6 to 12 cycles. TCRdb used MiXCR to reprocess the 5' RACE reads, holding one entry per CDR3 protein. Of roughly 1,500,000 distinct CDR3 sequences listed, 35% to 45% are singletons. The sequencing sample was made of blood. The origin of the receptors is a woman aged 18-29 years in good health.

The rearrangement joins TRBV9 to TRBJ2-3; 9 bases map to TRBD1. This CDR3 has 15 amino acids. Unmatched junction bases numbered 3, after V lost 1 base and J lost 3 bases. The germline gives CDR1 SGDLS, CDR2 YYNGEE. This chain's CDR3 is CASSVSGTGTDTQYF. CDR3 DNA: TGTGCCAGCAGCGTAAGCGGGACAGGGACAGATACGCAGTATTTT.

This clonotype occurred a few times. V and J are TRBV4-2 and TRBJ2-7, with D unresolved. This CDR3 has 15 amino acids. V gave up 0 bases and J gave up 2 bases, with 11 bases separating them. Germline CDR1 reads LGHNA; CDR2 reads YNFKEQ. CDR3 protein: CASSQERSVTYEQYF. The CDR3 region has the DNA TGTGCCAGCAGCCAAGAACGGAGCGTCACCTACGAGCAGTACTTC.

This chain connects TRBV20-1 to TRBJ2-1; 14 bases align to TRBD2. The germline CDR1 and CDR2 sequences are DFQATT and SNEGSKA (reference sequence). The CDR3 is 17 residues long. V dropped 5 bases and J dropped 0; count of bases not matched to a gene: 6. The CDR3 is CSAFRTSGGPSYNEQFF. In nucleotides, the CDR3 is TGCAGTGCTTTCCGGACTAGCGGGGGGCCCTCCTACAATGAGCAGTTCTTC.

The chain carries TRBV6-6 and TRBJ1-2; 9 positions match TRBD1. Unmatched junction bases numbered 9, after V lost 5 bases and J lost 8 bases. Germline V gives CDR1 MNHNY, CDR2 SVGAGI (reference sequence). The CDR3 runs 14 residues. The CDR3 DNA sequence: TGTGCCAGCAGTCCCCGGGACAGGGATTGGGGCTACACCTTC. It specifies CASSPRDRDWGYTF.

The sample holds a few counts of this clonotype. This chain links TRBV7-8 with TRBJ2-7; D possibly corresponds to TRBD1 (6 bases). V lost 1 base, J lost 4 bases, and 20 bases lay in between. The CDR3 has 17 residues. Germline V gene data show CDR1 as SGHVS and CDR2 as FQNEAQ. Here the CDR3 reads CASSLGGTWSVRYEQYF. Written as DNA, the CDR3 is TGTGCCAGCAGCTTAGGGGGGACATGGTCGGTCCGGTACGAGCAGTACTTC.

The CDR3 DNA follows: TGTGCCAGCAGTGGGATTATCCGGCTAGCCAAAAACATTCAGTACTTC. This sequence encodes CASSGIIRLAKNIQYF. The genes are TRBV6-1 and TRBJ2-4; no reliable D call. The CDR3 has 16 amino acids. Per the germline V gene, CDR1 is MNHNS and CDR2 is SASEGT. The V end lost 4 bases, the J end lost 0 bases, and 13 bases lay between the germline ends.

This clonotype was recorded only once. This chain's CDR3 is CASSLSLPGLVGTEAFF. In nucleotides, the CDR3 is TGTGCCAGCAGTTTATCCTTACCAGGGTTGGTGGGCACTGAAGCTTTCTTT. The rearrangement uses TRBV27 and TRBJ1-1, with D maybe TRBD1 (5 bases). CDR3 length: 17 amino acids. The V gene's germline CDR1 is MNHEY and CDR2 SMNVEV (reference sequence). The V gene lost 0 bases and the J gene lost 4 bases, with 18 bases spanning the gap.

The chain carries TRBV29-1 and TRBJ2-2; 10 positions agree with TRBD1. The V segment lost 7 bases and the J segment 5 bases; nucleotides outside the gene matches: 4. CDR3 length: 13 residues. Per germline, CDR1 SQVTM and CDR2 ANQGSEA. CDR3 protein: CSARDRGTGELFF. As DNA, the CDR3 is TGCAGCGCCCGGGACAGGGGTACCGGGGAGCTGTTTTTT.

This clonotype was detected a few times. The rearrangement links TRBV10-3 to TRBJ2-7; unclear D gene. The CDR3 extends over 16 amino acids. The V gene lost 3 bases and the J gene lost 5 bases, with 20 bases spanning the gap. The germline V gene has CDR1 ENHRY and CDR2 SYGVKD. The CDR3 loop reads CAISDPEAPLNHEQYF. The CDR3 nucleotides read TGTGCCATCAGTGATCCCGAGGCTCCATTGAATCACGAGCAGTACTTC.

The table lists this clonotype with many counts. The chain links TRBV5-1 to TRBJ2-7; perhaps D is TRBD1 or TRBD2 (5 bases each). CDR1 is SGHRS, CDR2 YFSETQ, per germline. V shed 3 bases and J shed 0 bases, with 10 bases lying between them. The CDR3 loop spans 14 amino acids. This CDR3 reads CASSSGTDSYEQYF. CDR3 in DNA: TGCGCCAGCAGCTCGGGGACGGACTCCTACGAGCAGTACTTC.

The CDR3 spells CSASMGQGSAYEQYF. The CDR3, as DNA: TGCAGTGCCTCAATGGGACAGGGGTCAGCCTACGAGCAGTACTTC. The chain is built from TRBV20-1 and TRBJ2-7, with 10 positions matching TRBD1. The CDR3 totals 15 residues. The V gene end was trimmed by 6 bases and the J gene end by 2 bases; junction bases not matched to a gene: 10. Germline V gives CDR1 DFQATT, CDR2 SNEGSKA (reference sequence).